The present T cell receptor (beta chain) was sequenced within a study of T cell responses to AZD1222 COVID-19 vaccine. Assay used: immunoSEQ multiplex PCR; TCRdb lists only in-frame clones, some missing. Of approximately 110,000 clones in the sample, under 95% are singletons; the top ten hold about 1.2%. The CDR3 length is 14 residues. The V and J ends lost 2 bases and 9 bases, in that order; junction bases with no gene match: 7. The germline CDR1 and CDR2 sequences are MNHEY and SVGEGT. This clonotype was sampled from an adult in good health. V and J are TRBV6-2 or TRBV6-3 and TRBJ1-5; the match to TRBD1 covers 7 bases. The material sequenced was peripheral blood, taken on day 0 of AZD1222 vaccination. CDR3 sequence (DNA): TGTGCCAGCAGTTACGGGGACAGACTAGGGCCCCAGCATTTT. Residues: CASSYGDRLGPQHF.